One sample yielded the 25 T cell receptor beta chains listed below, sequenced in a study of T-cell reconstitution after alpha-beta-depleted transplantation in children. Unique molecular identifiers featured in how the TCRbeta library was prepared. MiXCR, run by TCRdb on the PCR reads, gives a single entry per CDR3 protein. In the table there are roughly 190,000 distinct CDR3 sequences, more than 14% of which are singletons. The material sequenced was PBMCs from the stem cell graft donor, taken from the stem cell graft. These receptor sequences come from a human donor who donated a stem cell graft to a child with acute lymphoblastic leukemia.

This rearrangement joins TRBV5-6 to TRBJ1-2; D is ambiguous. V was cut by 2 bases and J by 8 bases, with 13 bases left in between. Germline loops: CDR1 SGHDT, CDR2 YYEEEE. CDR3 length equals 13 residues. CDR3 loop: CASSFGLTRGYTF. The CDR3 region has the DNA TGTGCCAGCAGCTTTGGCCTTACCCGGGGCTACACCTTC.

This clonotype was counted many times. The CDR3 bases are TGTGCCAGCAGTCCTGTCTCGGGACTAGCGGAACCCTACGAGCAGTACTTC. As protein: CASSPVSGLAEPYEQYF. This chain connects TRBV28 to TRBJ2-7; TRBD2 agrees at 11 bases. Germline assignment: CDR1 MDHEN and CDR2 SYDVKM. V lost 5 bases to trimming and J lost 2 bases; unmatched junction nucleotides: 11. The length of the CDR3 is 17 residues. Looking up the rest from reference TRBV28 and TRBJ2-7 gives the full variable domain: DVKVTQSSRYLVKRTGEKVFLECVQDMDHENMFWYRQDPGLGLRLIYFSYDVKMKEKGDIPEGYSVSREKKERFSLILESASTNQTSMYLCASSPVSGLAEPYEQYFGPGTRLTVT.

This clonotype was seen repeatedly, ten times or more. This rearrangement joins TRBV5-1 to TRBJ1-1, with D perhaps TRBD1 (6 bases). Deletions cut 7 bases from V and 1 base from J, with 11 bases between. This CDR3 contains 13 residues. From germline, CDR1 is SGHRS and CDR2 YFSETQ. The DNA of the CDR3 is TGCGCCAGCGGGGGCCAGCAGAACACTGAAGCTTTCTTT. Translating gives CASGGQQNTEAFF.

This clonotype was detected many times. The V gene is TRBV6-1, the J gene TRBJ2-5; D possibly matches TRBD1 or TRBD2 (5 bases each). The CDR3 is 12 residues long. V was cut by 7 bases and J by 2 bases, with 8 bases left in between. Germline lookup yields CDR1 MNHNS and CDR2 SASEGT. The CDR3 spells CASMGDQETQYF. CDR3 DNA sequence: TGTGCCAGCATGGGGGATCAAGAGACCCAGTACTTC.

A single count supports this clonotype. This sequence may be a read error, since a much larger clone differs from it by one base. The CDR3 carries no conserved terminal phenylalanine or tryptophan, so it likely arises from a read error. The chain employs TRBV20-1 and TRBJ2-1; D may be TRBD1 or TRBD2 (5 bases each). Germline CDR1 and CDR2: DFQATT and SNEGSKA (reference sequence). The ends were cut back, 5 bases at V and 7 bases at J, with 12 bases in the middle. The CDR3 runs 12 residues. DNA of the CDR3: TGCAGTGCTGACTTGGGGGTGAATGAGCAGTTCATC. This codes for CSADLGVNEQFI.

This clonotype was recorded at least ten times. A read error may produce the germline difference seen at one junction end. The V call is TRBV5-1, the J call TRBJ2-1; D gene uncertain. The CDR3 sequence is 13 residues long. The V gene's germline CDR1 is SGHRS and CDR2 YFSETQ. The CDR3, as DNA: TGCGCCAGCAGCTTAGCGACCTATAATGAGCAGTTCTTC. This gives the protein CASSLATYNEQFF. The variable domain in full, with the rest retrieved from reference TRBV5-1 and TRBJ2-1, is KAGVTQTPRYLIKTRGQQVTLSCSPISGHRSVSWYQQTPGQGLQFLFEYFSETQRNKGNFPGRFSGRQFSNSRSEMNVSTLELGDSALYLCASSLATYNEQFFGPGTRLTVL.

This clonotype was observed at least ten times. The chain employs TRBV6-5 and TRBJ1-1; D is perhaps TRBD1 (5 bases). Trimming pared 2 bases from V and 4 bases from J, leaving 17 bases between. CDR3 size: 16 residues. Germline V CDR1 and CDR2: MNHEY, SVGAGI. The CDR3 reads CASSYLRAGKSTEAFF. CDR3 in DNA: TGTGCCAGCAGTTACCTCCGGGCAGGGAAGAGCACTGAAGCTTTCTTT.

Ten or more counts support this clonotype. The rearrangement joins TRBV5-1 to TRBJ2-3, with 7 bases matching TRBD2. The V segment lost 0 bases and the J segment 4 bases; nucleotides outside the gene matches: 8. Germline values: CDR1 SGHRS, CDR2 YFSETQ. There are 16 residues in the CDR3. In DNA, the CDR3 is TGCGCCAGCAGCTTGGCCGGCGGGAGCAGAGCAGATACGCAGTATTTT. Residues: CASSLAGGSRADTQYF.

Concerning this clonotype itself: One base away lies a much larger clone, so this may be a sequencing read error. The V gene is TRBV12-3 or TRBV12-4, the J gene TRBJ2-1, with D possibly being TRBD1 (6 bases). The CDR3 has 16 residues. The CDR3 region is CGSSLPGALMLNEQFF. The CDR3 DNA reads TGTGGCAGCAGTTTACCAGGGGCCCTAATGCTGAATGAGCAGTTCTTC.

This clonotype was observed many times. V gene TRBV12-3 or TRBV12-4 combines with J gene TRBJ2-2, with a weak D call TRBD1 (6 bases). V shed 4 bases and J shed 0 bases, with 18 bases lying between them. The CDR3 is 18 residues long. CDR3 DNA sequence: TGTGCCAGCAGTTCATACGTACAGGGTACTCCGAACACCGGGGAGCTGTTTTTT. It translates to CASSSYVQGTPNTGELFF.

This clonotype showed up many times. This sequence joins TRBV24-1 and TRBJ2-2; D possibly corresponds to TRBD2 (6 bases). Trimming took off 4 bases at V and 7 bases at J, with 15 bases between the two ends. Germline loops: CDR1 KGHDR, CDR2 SFDVKD. The CDR3 contains 15 residues. The CDR3 loop is CATSEYPGEDGELFF. CDR3 DNA: TGTGCCACCAGTGAATATCCGGGGGAGGACGGGGAGCTGTTTTTT.

This clonotype was seen at least ten times. V is TRBV5-6 and J is TRBJ2-3; TRBD2 agrees at 9 bases. CDR1 is SGHDT, CDR2 YYEEEE, per germline. This CDR3 region has 15 residues. J gave up 5 bases and V 7 bases, and 11 bases lay outside the gene matches. Here the CDR3 reads CASSEKGLAEDTQYF. CDR3 nucleotides: TGTGCCAGCTCCGAAAAGGGACTAGCTGAAGATACGCAGTATTTT.

This clonotype has a count of ten or more. V is TRBV6-2 or TRBV6-3 and J is TRBJ1-5; 8 bases map to TRBD1. V shed 6 bases, J shed 6 bases, and the junction held 10 bases outside the gene matches. Looked up from germline, CDR1 is MNHEY and CDR2 is SVGEGT. The CDR3 covers 15 residues. For the CDR3, the DNA is TGTGCCAGCAGCGTAGGACAGGGTTCGGGTCAGCCCCAGCATTTT. Amino acids: CASSVGQGSGQPQHF.

The genes are TRBV25-1 and TRBJ2-7, with D perhaps matching TRBD1 (5 bases). Trimming pared 5 bases from V and 3 bases from J, leaving 23 bases between. The CDR3 runs 17 residues. The V gene's germline CDR1 is MGHDK and CDR2 SYGVNS. DNA for the CDR3: TGTGCCAGCAGTCCGCCTCCCTGGGAAGACAGAAACTACGAGCAGTACTTC. It encodes CASSPPPWEDRNYEQYF.

V and J are TRBV30 and TRBJ1-1; D not resolved. Per the germline V gene, CDR1 is GTSNPN and CDR2 is SVGIG (reference sequence). The CDR3 is 13 amino acids. Trimming pared 5 bases from V and 1 base from J, leaving 11 bases between. CDR3 sequence (DNA): TGTGCCTGGGATCGACTTACGAACACTGAAGCTTTCTTT. It is translated as CAWDRLTNTEAFF.

In this sample, this clonotype turned up a few times. J is TRBJ2-7 and V is TRBV12-3 or TRBV12-4; D unclear. The CDR3 is 11 amino acids. With 7 bases removed from V and 0 bases from J, the gap between germline ends came to 4 bases. The DNA of the CDR3 is TGTGCCAGCACCTCCTCCTACGAGCAGTACTTC. This translates into CASTSSYEQYF.

This clonotype was observed many times. The chain joins TRBV29-1 to TRBJ1-1, with D perhaps TRBD1 (6 bases). CDR1 is SQVTM and CDR2 is ANQGSEA in the germline V gene. With 4 bases removed from V and 2 bases from J, the gap between germline ends came to 11 bases. There are 13 residues in the CDR3. For the CDR3, the DNA is TGCAGCGTTGCCGGGGGCGCAAACACTGAAGCTTTCTTT. Its translation: CSVAGGANTEAFF. The complete variable domain, with remaining parts taken from reference TRBV29-1 and TRBJ1-1, reads SAVISQKPSRDICQRGTSLTIQCQVDSQVTMMFWYRQQPGQSLTLIATANQGSEATYESGFVIDKFPISRPNLTFSTLTVSNMSPEDSSIYLCSVAGGANTEAFFGQGTRLTVV.

This clonotype was counted many times. V and J are TRBV6-1 and TRBJ2-3; 7 bases are a match to TRBD2. J lost 2 bases, V lost 8 bases, and 4 bases had no gene match. Germline CDR1 and CDR2: MNHNS and SASEGT. CDR3 length equals 13 residues. The CDR3 nucleotides read TGTGCCAGCGGGCTAGCGGCCACAGATACGCAGTATTTT. Protein sequence: CASGLAATDTQYF.

The J gene is TRBJ1-2, the V gene TRBV5-5; 12 nucleotides align to TRBD1. CDR1 is SGHKS, CDR2 YYEKEE, per germline (reference sequence). Unmatched junction bases numbered 8, after V lost 4 bases and J lost 4 bases. The CDR3 has 16 residues. CDR3 sequence (DNA): TGTGCCAGCAGCCTAACTGGGACAGGGGGCGTCTATGGCTACACCTTC. Translation: CASSLTGTGGVYGYTF.

The chain employs TRBV4-2 and TRBJ2-1, with 9 positions matching TRBD1. CDR1 and CDR2 from the germline V gene are LGHNA and YNFKEQ. The CDR3 length is 17 residues. The CDR3 DNA reads as TGTGCGAACTGCCAAGACCGGACAGGGGCTTTGTCGAATGAGCAGTTCTTC. Encoded protein: CANCQDRTGALSNEQFF.

This sequence joins TRBV5-1 and TRBJ1-1; D unclear. V was shortened by 0 bases and J by 0 bases, with 9 bases between the two germline ends. Looked up from germline, CDR1 is SGHRS and CDR2 is YFSETQ. The CDR3 has 15 residues. This chain's CDR3 is CASSLGSVMNTEAFF. The CDR3 region has the DNA TGCGCCAGCAGCTTGGGGTCAGTTATGAACACTGAAGCTTTCTTT.

This clonotype was seen repeatedly, ten times or more. The V call is TRBV12-3 or TRBV12-4, the J call TRBJ2-7; 9 nucleotides align to TRBD1. V was clipped by 2 bases and J by 6 bases; unmatched bases: 2. The CDR3 extends over 13 amino acids. The CDR3 DNA sequence: TGTGCCAGCAGTTTATACAGGGGGCTCGAGCAGTACTTC. This gives the protein CASSLYRGLEQYF.

Comment on this clonotype: Since a much larger clone is just one base distant, this may be a read error. The chain combines TRBV5-1 with TRBJ2-5; D not resolved. Per the germline V gene, CDR1 is SGHRS and CDR2 is YFSETQ. The CDR3 covers 12 residues. CDR3 DNA sequence: TGCGCCAGCGGCTTGTCCCAAGAGACCCAGTACTTC. This gives the protein CASGLSQETQYF.

This clonotype was detected ten times or more. CDR3 sequence: CSARDLSGRIYEQYF. The DNA of the CDR3 is TGCAGTGCTAGAGATCTAAGCGGGAGAATCTACGAGCAGTACTTC. The V call is TRBV20-1, the J call TRBJ2-7; TRBD2 matches 8 bases. With V trimmed by 0 bases and J by 3 bases, 7 bases remained unmatched. This CDR3 is built from 15 residues. From germline, CDR1 is DFQATT and CDR2 SNEGSKA (reference sequence).

V gene TRBV4-2 combines with J gene TRBJ2-2; 10 nucleotides align to TRBD1. This CDR3 is built from 18 residues. Germline V CDR1 and CDR2: LGHNA, YNFKEQ. Germline trimming cut 4 bases from V and 1 base from J; bases unmatched to any gene: 9. The CDR3 loop is CASSPLTTGGENTGELFF. Here the CDR3 DNA reads TGTGCCAGCAGCCCGTTAACGACAGGGGGCGAGAACACCGGGGAGCTGTTTTTT.